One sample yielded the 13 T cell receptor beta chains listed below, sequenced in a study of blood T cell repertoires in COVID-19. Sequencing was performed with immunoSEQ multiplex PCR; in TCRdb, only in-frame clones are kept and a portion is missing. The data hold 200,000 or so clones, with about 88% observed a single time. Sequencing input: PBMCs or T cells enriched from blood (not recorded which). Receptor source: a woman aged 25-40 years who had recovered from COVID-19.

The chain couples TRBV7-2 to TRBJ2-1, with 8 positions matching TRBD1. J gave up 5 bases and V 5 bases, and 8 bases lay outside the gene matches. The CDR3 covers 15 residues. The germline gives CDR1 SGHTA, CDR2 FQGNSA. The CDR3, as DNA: TGTGCCAGCAGCCGGGCCAGGGGGCAAAACAATGAGCAGTTCTTC. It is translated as CASSRARGQNNEQFF.

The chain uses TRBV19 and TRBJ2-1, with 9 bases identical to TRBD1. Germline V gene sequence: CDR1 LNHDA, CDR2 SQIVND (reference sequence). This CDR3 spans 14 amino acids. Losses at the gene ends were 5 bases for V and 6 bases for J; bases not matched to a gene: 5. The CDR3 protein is CASSAGTGRNEQFF. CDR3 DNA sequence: TGTGCCAGTAGTGCCGGGACAGGGCGCAATGAGCAGTTCTTC.

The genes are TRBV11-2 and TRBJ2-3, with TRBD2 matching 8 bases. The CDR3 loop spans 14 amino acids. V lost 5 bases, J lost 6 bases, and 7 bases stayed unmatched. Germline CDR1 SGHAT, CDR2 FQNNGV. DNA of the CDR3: TGTGCCAGCAGCCGGGGGGGCCTATCCGATACGCAGTATTTT. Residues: CASSRGGLSDTQYF.

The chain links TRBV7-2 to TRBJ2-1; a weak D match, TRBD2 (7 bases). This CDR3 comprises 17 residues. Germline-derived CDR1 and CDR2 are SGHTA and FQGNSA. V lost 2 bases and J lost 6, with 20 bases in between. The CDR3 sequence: CASSLRSRGGGLNEQFF. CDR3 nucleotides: TGTGCCAGCAGCTTACGATCGAGGGGGGGTGGCCTCAATGAGCAGTTCTTC.

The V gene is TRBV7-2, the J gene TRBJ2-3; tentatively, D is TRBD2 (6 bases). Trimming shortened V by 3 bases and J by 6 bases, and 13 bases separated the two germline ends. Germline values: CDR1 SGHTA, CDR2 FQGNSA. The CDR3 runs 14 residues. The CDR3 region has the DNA TGTGCCAGCAGCTTCACGGGGGTGGGGGATACGCAGTATTTT. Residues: CASSFTGVGDTQYF.

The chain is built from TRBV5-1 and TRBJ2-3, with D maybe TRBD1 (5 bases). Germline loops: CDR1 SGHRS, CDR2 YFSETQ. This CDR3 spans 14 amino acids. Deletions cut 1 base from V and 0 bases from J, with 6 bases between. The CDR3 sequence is CASSLPGSTDTQYF. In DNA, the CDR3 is TGCGCCAGCAGCTTGCCAGGGAGCACAGATACGCAGTATTTT.

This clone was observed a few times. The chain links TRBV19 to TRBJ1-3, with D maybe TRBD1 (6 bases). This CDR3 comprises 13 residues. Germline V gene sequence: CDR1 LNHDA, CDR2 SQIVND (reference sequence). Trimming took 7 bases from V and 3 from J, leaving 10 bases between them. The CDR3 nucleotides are TGTGCCAGTAACACAGGGAATGGAAACACCATATATTTT. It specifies CASNTGNGNTIYF.

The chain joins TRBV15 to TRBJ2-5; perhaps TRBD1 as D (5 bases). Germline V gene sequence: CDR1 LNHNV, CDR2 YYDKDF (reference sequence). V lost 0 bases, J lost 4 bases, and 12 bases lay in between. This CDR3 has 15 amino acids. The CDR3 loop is CATSRDLQGGETQYF. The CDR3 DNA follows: TGTGCCACCAGCAGAGATCTTCAGGGTGGAGAGACCCAGTACTTC.

CDR3 coding DNA: TGTGCCAGCAGCTCGTTAGATCAGGTGAACACTGAAGCTTTCTTT. Its protein product is CASSSLDQVNTEAFF. The rearrangement joins TRBV5-4 to TRBJ1-1; D uncertain. CDR3 size: 15 residues. Germline loops: CDR1 SGHNT, CDR2 YYREEE (reference sequence). The V end was cut by 3 bases, the J end by 0 bases, with 12 bases between.

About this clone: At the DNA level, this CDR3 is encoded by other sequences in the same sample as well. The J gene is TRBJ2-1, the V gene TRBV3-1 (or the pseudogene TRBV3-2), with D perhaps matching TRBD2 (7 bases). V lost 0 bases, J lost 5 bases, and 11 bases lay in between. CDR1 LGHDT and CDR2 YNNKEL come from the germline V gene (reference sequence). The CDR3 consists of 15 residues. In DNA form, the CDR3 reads TGTGCCAGCAGCCAAGACGGGGGGCGTCACAATGAGCAGTTCTTC. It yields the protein CASSQDGGRHNEQFF.

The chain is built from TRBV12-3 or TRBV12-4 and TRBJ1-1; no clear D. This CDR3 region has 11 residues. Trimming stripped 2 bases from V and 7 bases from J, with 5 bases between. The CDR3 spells CASSLSLEAFF. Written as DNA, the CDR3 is TGTGCCAGCAGTTTAAGCCTTGAAGCTTTCTTT.

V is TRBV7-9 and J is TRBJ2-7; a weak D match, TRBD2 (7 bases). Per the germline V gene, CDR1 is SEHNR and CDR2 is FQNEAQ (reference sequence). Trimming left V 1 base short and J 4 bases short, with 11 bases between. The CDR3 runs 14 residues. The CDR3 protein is CASSLEGEGYEQYF. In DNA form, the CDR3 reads TGTGCCAGCAGCTTAGAGGGGGAGGGGTACGAGCAGTACTTC.

This CDR3 reads CASSASGTAIYGYTF. The CDR3 DNA reads TGTGCCAGCAGCGCATCCGGGACAGCGATCTATGGCTACACCTTC. The chain uses TRBV9 and TRBJ1-2; TRBD1 matches at 7 bases. The trim removed 3 bases at V and 4 bases at J, leaving 9 bases unmatched. Germline CDR1 SGDLS, CDR2 YYNGEE. This CDR3 has 15 amino acids.